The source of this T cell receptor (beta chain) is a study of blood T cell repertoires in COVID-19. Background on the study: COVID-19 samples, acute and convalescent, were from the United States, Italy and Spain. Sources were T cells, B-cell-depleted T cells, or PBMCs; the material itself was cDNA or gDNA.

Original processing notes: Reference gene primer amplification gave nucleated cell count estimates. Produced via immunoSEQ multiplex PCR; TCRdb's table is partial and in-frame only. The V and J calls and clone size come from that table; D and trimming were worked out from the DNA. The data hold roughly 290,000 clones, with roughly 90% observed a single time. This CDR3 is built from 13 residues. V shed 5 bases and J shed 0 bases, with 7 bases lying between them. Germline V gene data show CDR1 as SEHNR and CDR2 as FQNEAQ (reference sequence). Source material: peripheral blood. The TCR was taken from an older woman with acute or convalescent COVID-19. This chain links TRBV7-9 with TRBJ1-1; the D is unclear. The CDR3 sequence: CASSPSLNTEAFF. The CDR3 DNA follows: TGTGCCAGCAGCCCTAGCCTGAACACTGAAGCTTTCTTT.